A selection of T cell receptor beta chains follows, all from one sample in a study of cytomegalovirus exposure and HLA in healthy donors. Assay used: immunoSEQ multiplex PCR; TCRdb lists only in-frame clones, some missing. Found here are about 160,000 clones, 60% to 80% of them singletons; the top ten hold over 0.95%. Sample: PBMCs. Receptors were obtained from a woman aged 45-65 years in good health and CMV-seropositive. Both conserved end residues are part of each CDR3. Each record gives: CDR3 protein, CDR3 DNA, V gene, clone size, D gene, J gene. A D gene is named only where the DNA matches it firmly. For some rows the clone size is stated as once, few or many, or as a class when expanded; others skip it.

cdr3_aa: CASSRGQDSKEQYF
cdr3_nt: TGTGCCAGCAGCCGCGGACAGGACTCTAAGGAGCAGTACTTC
v_call: TRBV9
clone_size: once
d_call: TRBD1
j_call: TRBJ2-7

cdr3_aa: CASREVTGGAGLTEAFF
cdr3_nt: TGCGCCAGCAGGGAGGTTACAGGGGGCGCAGGGTTGACTGAAGCTTTCTTT
v_call: TRBV10-2
clone_size: NA
d_call: TRBD1
j_call: TRBJ1-1

cdr3_aa: CSARTAYEQYF
cdr3_nt: TGCAGTGCTCGGACAGCCTACGAGCAGTACTTC
v_call: TRBV20-1
clone_size: NA
d_call: NA
j_call: TRBJ2-7

cdr3_aa: CASSWTSGEIRETQYF
cdr3_nt: TGTGCCAGCAGCTGGACTAGCGGGGAAATCCGAGAGACCCAGTACTTC
v_call: TRBV7-9
clone_size: NA
d_call: TRBD2
j_call: TRBJ2-5

cdr3_aa: CASGKTGPSYEQYF
cdr3_nt: TGTGCCAGCGGCAAGACAGGGCCATCCTACGAGCAGTACTTC
v_call: TRBV6-1
clone_size: NA
d_call: TRBD1
j_call: TRBJ2-7

cdr3_aa: CASSSVSGGADTQYF
cdr3_nt: TGTGCCAGCAGTTCTGTCAGCGGGGGGGCAGATACGCAGTATTTT
v_call: TRBV6-5
clone_size: NA
d_call: TRBD2
j_call: TRBJ2-3

cdr3_aa: CASSLGPGTDTQYF
cdr3_nt: TGTGCCAGCAGCTTAGGTCCTGGCACAGATACGCAGTATTTT
v_call: TRBV11-2
clone_size: NA
d_call: NA
j_call: TRBJ2-3

cdr3_aa: CASSKEGDRDDSNQPQHF
cdr3_nt: TGTGCCAGCAGCAAAGAAGGGGACAGGGACGATAGCAATCAGCCCCAGCATTTT
v_call: TRBV21-1
clone_size: few
d_call: NA
j_call: TRBJ1-5

cdr3_aa: CASSLGQAGTGELFF
cdr3_nt: TGTGCCAGCAGCTTGGGACAGGCGGGCACCGGGGAGCTGTTTTTT
v_call: TRBV11-2
clone_size: few
d_call: TRBD1
j_call: TRBJ2-2

cdr3_aa: CASSVHPTLQGGAEAFF
cdr3_nt: TGTGCCAGCAGCGTACATCCAACCTTACAGGGAGGGGCTGAAGCTTTCTTT
v_call: TRBV9
clone_size: NA
d_call: NA
j_call: TRBJ1-1

cdr3_aa: CASSSGLAGGPLSYEQYF
cdr3_nt: TGTGCCAGCAGCTCCGGACTAGCGGGGGGGCCCTTGTCCTACGAGCAGTACTTC
v_call: TRBV13
clone_size: NA
d_call: TRBD2
j_call: TRBJ2-7

cdr3_aa: CASSYRGAQPQHF
cdr3_nt: TGTGCCAGCAGCTACAGGGGAGCCCAGCCCCAGCATTTT
v_call: TRBV7-2
clone_size: NA
d_call: TRBD1
j_call: TRBJ1-5

cdr3_aa: CASSPTRGKLFF
cdr3_nt: TGTGCCAGCAGTCCCACTCGGGGAAAACTGTTTTTT
v_call: TRBV27
clone_size: once
d_call: NA
j_call: TRBJ1-4

cdr3_aa: CASSQVRRAGELFF
cdr3_nt: TGCGCCAGCAGCCAAGTCCGGCGGGCCGGGGAGCTGTTTTTT
v_call: TRBV4-3
clone_size: NA
d_call: NA
j_call: TRBJ2-2

cdr3_aa: CASSPRRGQGRETQYF
cdr3_nt: TGTGCCAGCAGTCCCCGTAGGGGACAGGGGAGGGAGACCCAGTACTTC
v_call: TRBV7-2
clone_size: NA
d_call: TRBD1
j_call: TRBJ2-5

cdr3_aa: CASSSLRYQETQYF
cdr3_nt: TGTGCCAGCAGCTCCCTTCGTTACCAAGAGACCCAGTACTTC
v_call: TRBV7-6
clone_size: NA
d_call: NA
j_call: TRBJ2-5

cdr3_aa: CAAGTGTSGNTIYF
cdr3_nt: TGTGCCGCGGGGACAGGCACTTCTGGAAACACCATATATTTT
v_call: TRBV6-5
clone_size: NA
d_call: TRBD1
j_call: TRBJ1-3

cdr3_aa: CASSQDRPRYEQYF
cdr3_nt: TGCGCCAGCAGTCAAGACAGGCCCCGATACGAGCAGTACTTC
v_call: TRBV23-1
clone_size: once
d_call: NA
j_call: TRBJ2-7

cdr3_aa: CASIAGQGRNTEAFF
cdr3_nt: TGTGCCAGTATTGCGGGACAGGGGCGAAACACTGAAGCTTTCTTT
v_call: TRBV19
clone_size: NA
d_call: TRBD1
j_call: TRBJ1-1

cdr3_aa: CASSSLSTGKIGYTF
cdr3_nt: TGTGCCAGTAGTAGTCTAAGTACAGGGAAGATTGGCTACACCTTC
v_call: TRBV19
clone_size: NA
d_call: NA
j_call: TRBJ1-2

cdr3_aa: CASSLDGGDSYEQYF
cdr3_nt: TGTGCCAGCAGCTTAGATGGTGGAGACTCCTACGAGCAGTACTTC
v_call: TRBV11-2
clone_size: few
d_call: NA
j_call: TRBJ2-7

cdr3_aa: CASSLTGSLTYEQYF
cdr3_nt: TGTGCCAGCAGCCTCACCGGGTCCCTCACCTACGAGCAGTACTTC
v_call: TRBV2
clone_size: NA
d_call: NA
j_call: TRBJ2-7

cdr3_aa: CASSLGGEYEQYF
cdr3_nt: TGCGCCAGCAGCTTAGGGGGGGAGTACGAGCAGTACTTC
v_call: TRBV5-1
clone_size: NA
d_call: NA
j_call: TRBJ2-7

cdr3_aa: CASSLVSWASEKLFF
cdr3_nt: TGTGCCAGCAGCTTAGTCTCGTGGGCATCTGAAAAACTGTTTTTT
v_call: TRBV11-2
clone_size: NA
d_call: NA
j_call: TRBJ1-4

cdr3_aa: CASSLQGGVNEQYF
cdr3_nt: TGCGCCAGCAGCTTACAGGGGGGGGTGAACGAGCAGTACTTC
v_call: TRBV5-1
clone_size: NA
d_call: NA
j_call: TRBJ2-7

cdr3_aa: CASSETRQSTGYTF
cdr3_nt: TGTGCCAGCAGTGAAACACGACAGTCCACCGGCTACACCTTC
v_call: TRBV2
clone_size: NA
d_call: NA
j_call: TRBJ1-2

cdr3_aa: CASSFPGSPLHF
cdr3_nt: TGTGCCAGCAGCTTCCCGGGTTCACCCCTCCACTTT
v_call: TRBV7-8
clone_size: NA
d_call: NA
j_call: TRBJ1-6

cdr3_aa: CASSSYRGGETQYF
cdr3_nt: TGTGCCAGCAGTTCATACAGGGGCGGAGAGACCCAGTACTTC
v_call: TRBV28
clone_size: NA
d_call: TRBD1
j_call: TRBJ2-5

cdr3_aa: CACTGNSDEQFF
cdr3_nt: TGTGCCTGCACAGGGAACTCCGATGAGCAGTTCTTC
v_call: TRBV6-6
clone_size: NA
d_call: NA
j_call: TRBJ2-1

cdr3_aa: CASSSRTASTDTQYF
cdr3_nt: TGTGCCAGCAGCTCGCGGACAGCTAGCACAGATACGCAGTATTTT
v_call: TRBV7-2
clone_size: NA
d_call: NA
j_call: TRBJ2-3

cdr3_aa: CASIPQVWREEGYEQYF
cdr3_nt: TGTGCCAGCATCCCCCAAGTTTGGCGGGAGGAGGGATACGAGCAGTACTTC
v_call: TRBV7-9
clone_size: NA
d_call: TRBD2
j_call: TRBJ2-7

cdr3_aa: CASSFPYSNEQFF
cdr3_nt: TGTGCCAGCAGTTTCCCCTATAGCAATGAGCAGTTCTTC
v_call: TRBV27
clone_size: few
d_call: NA
j_call: TRBJ2-1

cdr3_aa: CASSVGEWRTNEKLFF
cdr3_nt: TGTGCCAGCAGCGTAGGCGAGTGGAGAACTAATGAAAAACTGTTTTTT
v_call: TRBV9
clone_size: NA
d_call: NA
j_call: TRBJ1-4

cdr3_aa: CASSENRNYGYTF
cdr3_nt: TGTGCCAGCAGCGAAAACAGAAACTATGGCTACACCTTC
v_call: TRBV7-2
clone_size: NA
d_call: NA
j_call: TRBJ1-2

cdr3_aa: CAWSPSLQGPQETQYF
cdr3_nt: TGTGCCTGGAGTCCGAGTTTACAGGGGCCCCAAGAGACCCAGTACTTC
v_call: TRBV30
clone_size: NA
d_call: TRBD1
j_call: TRBJ2-5

cdr3_aa: CASTPSGTLYNEQFF
cdr3_nt: TGTGCCAGCACGCCTTCCGGGACTCTCTACAATGAGCAGTTCTTC
v_call: TRBV27
clone_size: NA
d_call: NA
j_call: TRBJ2-1

cdr3_aa: CAISSGAINTGELFF
cdr3_nt: TGTGCCATCTCCAGCGGGGCCATAAACACCGGGGAGCTGTTTTTT
v_call: TRBV10-3
clone_size: NA
d_call: TRBD2
j_call: TRBJ2-2

cdr3_aa: CASSSQTGQNQPQHF
cdr3_nt: TGTGCCAGCAGCTCCCAGACAGGGCAAAATCAGCCCCAGCATTTT
v_call: TRBV7-2
clone_size: NA
d_call: TRBD1
j_call: TRBJ1-5

cdr3_aa: CASSPTRSNQPQHF
cdr3_nt: TGTGCCAGCTCACCTACGCGAAGCAATCAGCCCCAGCATTTT
v_call: TRBV18
clone_size: few
d_call: NA
j_call: TRBJ1-5

cdr3_aa: CASSLVSGQREQYF
cdr3_nt: TGCGCCAGCAGCTTGGTCTCAGGGCAGAGGGAGCAGTACTTC
v_call: TRBV5-1
clone_size: NA
d_call: NA
j_call: TRBJ2-7

cdr3_aa: CAWSEARGGISNQPQHF
cdr3_nt: TGTGCCTGGAGTGAGGCTAGGGGCGGTATAAGCAATCAGCCCCAGCATTTT
v_call: TRBV30
clone_size: NA
d_call: NA
j_call: TRBJ1-5

cdr3_aa: CASSFYGGRGDTQYF
cdr3_nt: TGTGCCAGCAGCTTTTATGGCGGACGGGGAGATACGCAGTATTTT
v_call: TRBV11-2
clone_size: NA
d_call: NA
j_call: TRBJ2-3

cdr3_aa: CAWSQKHSGVFDTEAFF
cdr3_nt: TGTGCCTGGAGTCAGAAACACTCAGGGGTTTTCGACACTGAAGCTTTCTTT
v_call: TRBV30
clone_size: NA
d_call: NA
j_call: TRBJ1-1

cdr3_aa: CASSEQGAFEKLFF
cdr3_nt: TGTGCCAGCAGTGAACAGGGGGCCTTTGAAAAACTGTTTTTT
v_call: TRBV25-1
clone_size: few
d_call: TRBD1
j_call: TRBJ1-4

cdr3_aa: CASSSIGLAGTTDTQYF
cdr3_nt: TGTGCCAGCAGCTCGATAGGACTAGCGGGGACCACAGATACGCAGTATTTT
v_call: TRBV7-2
clone_size: NA
d_call: TRBD2
j_call: TRBJ2-3

cdr3_aa: CASSLGVTEQYF
cdr3_nt: TGTGCCAGCAGCTTGGGAGTTACCGAGCAGTACTTC
v_call: TRBV5-6
clone_size: NA
d_call: NA
j_call: TRBJ2-7

cdr3_aa: CASSLQVTGVSDTQYF
cdr3_nt: TGCGCCAGCAGCCTCCAAGTAACAGGGGTGTCCGATACGCAGTATTTT
v_call: TRBV4-3
clone_size: NA
d_call: TRBD1
j_call: TRBJ2-3

cdr3_aa: CATRGEKQGANEQFF
cdr3_nt: TGTGCCACCAGGGGGGAGAAACAGGGGGCCAATGAGCAGTTCTTC
v_call: TRBV15
clone_size: NA
d_call: TRBD1
j_call: TRBJ2-1

cdr3_aa: CASSLGGQGIYGYTF
cdr3_nt: TGTGCCAGCAGCTTGGGTGGACAGGGGATCTATGGCTACACCTTC
v_call: TRBV11-2
clone_size: few
d_call: TRBD1
j_call: TRBJ1-2

cdr3_aa: CASSIRVSNQPQHF
cdr3_nt: TGTGCCAGTAGTATCAGGGTTAGCAATCAGCCCCAGCATTTT
v_call: TRBV19
clone_size: NA
d_call: NA
j_call: TRBJ1-5

cdr3_aa: CASSPSSSGGSYEQYF
cdr3_nt: TGTGCCAGCAGCCCCTCGTCTAGCGGGGGATCCTACGAGCAGTACTTC
v_call: TRBV7-2
clone_size: NA
d_call: TRBD2
j_call: TRBJ2-7

cdr3_aa: CASSIQGGNEQFF
cdr3_nt: TGTGCCAGTAGTATACAGGGTGGGAATGAGCAGTTCTTC
v_call: TRBV19
clone_size: NA
d_call: NA
j_call: TRBJ2-1

cdr3_aa: CASSYERGYEQYF
cdr3_nt: TGTGCCAGCAGTTACGAGCGGGGCTACGAGCAGTACTTC
v_call: TRBV6-5
clone_size: once
d_call: TRBD2
j_call: TRBJ2-7

cdr3_aa: CASSRAGGQTDTQYF
cdr3_nt: TGTGCCAGCAGCAGAGCAGGGGGTCAAACAGATACGCAGTATTTT
v_call: TRBV5-4
clone_size: NA
d_call: TRBD1
j_call: TRBJ2-3

cdr3_aa: CASSLGTGEGSPLHF
cdr3_nt: TGCGCCAGCAGCTTAGGGACAGGGGAAGGTTCACCCCTCCACTTT
v_call: TRBV5-1
clone_size: NA
d_call: TRBD1
j_call: TRBJ1-6

cdr3_aa: CASSWGAGGLEQYF
cdr3_nt: TGTGCCAGCAGCTGGGGAGCGGGAGGACTCGAGCAGTACTTC
v_call: TRBV7-9
clone_size: NA
d_call: TRBD2
j_call: TRBJ2-7

cdr3_aa: CASSPGGTDTQYF
cdr3_nt: TGTGCCAGCTCACCTGGAGGCACAGATACGCAGTATTTT
v_call: TRBV18
clone_size: NA
d_call: NA
j_call: TRBJ2-3

cdr3_aa: CASSQVTEDEAFF
cdr3_nt: TGCGCCAGCAGCCAAGTTACAGAAGATGAAGCTTTCTTT
v_call: TRBV4-1
clone_size: NA
d_call: NA
j_call: TRBJ1-1

cdr3_aa: CATSRGTGGRNQPQHF
cdr3_nt: TGTGCCACCAGCAGAGGGACAGGGGGTAGGAATCAGCCCCAGCATTTT
v_call: TRBV15
clone_size: NA
d_call: TRBD1
j_call: TRBJ1-5

cdr3_aa: CASSPGGGTEAFF
cdr3_nt: TGTGCCAGCAGTCCGGGCGGGGGAACTGAAGCTTTCTTT
v_call: TRBV6-6
clone_size: once
d_call: NA
j_call: TRBJ1-1